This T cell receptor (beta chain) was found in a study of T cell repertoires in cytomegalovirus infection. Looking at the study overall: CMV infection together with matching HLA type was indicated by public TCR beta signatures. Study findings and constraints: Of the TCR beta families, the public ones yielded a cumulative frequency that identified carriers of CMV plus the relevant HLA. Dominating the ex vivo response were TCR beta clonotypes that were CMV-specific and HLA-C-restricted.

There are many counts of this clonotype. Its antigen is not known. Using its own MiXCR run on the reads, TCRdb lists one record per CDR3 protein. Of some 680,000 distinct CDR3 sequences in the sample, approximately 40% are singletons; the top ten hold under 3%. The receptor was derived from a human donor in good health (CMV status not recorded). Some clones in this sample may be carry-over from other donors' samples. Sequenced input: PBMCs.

In DNA, the CDR3 is TGTGCCAGCAGCAGACTCTCCTCAGGGTTTTCTGACTATGGCTACACCTTC. Amino acids: CASSRLSSGFSDYGYTF. This chain connects TRBV7-2 to TRBJ1-2; the D gene is possibly TRBD1 (5 bases). Trimming stripped 5 bases from V and 3 bases from J, with 22 bases between. Germline V gene data show CDR1 as SGHTA and CDR2 as FQGNSA. The CDR3 totals 17 residues. Full variable domain (outside the CDR3, taken from reference TRBV7-2 and TRBJ1-2): GAGVSQSPSNKVTEKGKDVELRCDPISGHTALYWYRQSLGQGLEFLIYFQGNSAPDKSGLPSDRFSAERTGGSVSTLTIQRTQQEDSAVYLCASSRLSSGFSDYGYTFGSGTRLTVV.